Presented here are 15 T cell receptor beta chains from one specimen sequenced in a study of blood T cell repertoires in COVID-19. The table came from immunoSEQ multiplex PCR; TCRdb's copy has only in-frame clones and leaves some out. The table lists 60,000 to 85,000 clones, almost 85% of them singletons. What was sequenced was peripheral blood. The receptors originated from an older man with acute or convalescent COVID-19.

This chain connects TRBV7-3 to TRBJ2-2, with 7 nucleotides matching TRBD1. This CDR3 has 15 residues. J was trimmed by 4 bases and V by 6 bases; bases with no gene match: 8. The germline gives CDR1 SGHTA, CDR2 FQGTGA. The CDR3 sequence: CASRPTGVGTGELFF. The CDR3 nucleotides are TGTGCCAGCAGGCCAACAGGGGTGGGCACCGGGGAGCTGTTTTTT.

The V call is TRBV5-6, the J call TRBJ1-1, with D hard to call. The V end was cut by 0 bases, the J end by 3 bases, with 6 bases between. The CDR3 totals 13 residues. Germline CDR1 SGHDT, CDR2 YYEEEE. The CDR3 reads CASSLAPDTEAFF. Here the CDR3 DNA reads TGTGCCAGCAGCTTGGCCCCTGACACTGAAGCTTTCTTT. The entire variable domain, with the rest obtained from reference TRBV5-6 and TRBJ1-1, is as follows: DAGVTQSPTHLIKTRGQQVTLRCSPKSGHDTVSWYQQALGQGPQFIFQYYEEEERQRGNFPDRFSGHQFPNYSSELNVNALLLGDSALYLCASSLAPDTEAFFGQGTRLTVV.

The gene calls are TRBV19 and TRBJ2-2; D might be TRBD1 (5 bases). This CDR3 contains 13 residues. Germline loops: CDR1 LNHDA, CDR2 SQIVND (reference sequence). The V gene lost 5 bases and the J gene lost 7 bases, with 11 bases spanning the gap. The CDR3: CASSVQGGGELFF. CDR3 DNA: TGTGCCAGTAGTGTCCAGGGTGGCGGGGAGCTGTTTTTT.

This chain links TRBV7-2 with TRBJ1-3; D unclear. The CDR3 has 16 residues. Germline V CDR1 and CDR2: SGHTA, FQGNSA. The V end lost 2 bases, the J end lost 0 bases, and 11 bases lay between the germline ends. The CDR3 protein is CASSLSGANSGNTIYF. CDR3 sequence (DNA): TGTGCCAGCAGCTTAAGCGGTGCCAACTCTGGAAACACCATATATTTT.

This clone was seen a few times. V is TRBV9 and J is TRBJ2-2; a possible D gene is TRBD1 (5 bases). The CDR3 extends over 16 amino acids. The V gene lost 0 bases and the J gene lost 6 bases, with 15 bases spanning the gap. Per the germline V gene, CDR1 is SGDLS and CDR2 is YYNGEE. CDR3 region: CASSVDGAPRSGELFF. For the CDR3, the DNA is TGTGCCAGCAGCGTAGATGGGGCCCCTAGGTCCGGGGAGCTGTTTTTT.

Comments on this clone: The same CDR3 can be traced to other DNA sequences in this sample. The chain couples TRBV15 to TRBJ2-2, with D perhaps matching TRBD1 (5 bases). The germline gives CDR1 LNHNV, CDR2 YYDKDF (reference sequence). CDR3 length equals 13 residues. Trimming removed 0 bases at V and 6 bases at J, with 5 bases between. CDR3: CATSRDRAGELFF. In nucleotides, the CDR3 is TGTGCCACCAGCAGAGACAGGGCCGGGGAGCTGTTTTTT.

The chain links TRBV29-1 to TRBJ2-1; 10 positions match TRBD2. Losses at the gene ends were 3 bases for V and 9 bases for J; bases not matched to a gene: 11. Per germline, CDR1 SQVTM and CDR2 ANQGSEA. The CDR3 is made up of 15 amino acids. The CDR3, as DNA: TGCAGCGTTGATTCTCTAGCGGGAGCCAGAGGTGAGCAGTTCTTC. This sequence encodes CSVDSLAGARGEQFF.

CDR3 residues: CASSLGTSRTDTQYF. The CDR3 DNA reads as TGTGCCAGCAGTCTCGGGACTAGTCGCACAGATACGCAGTATTTT. The chain has TRBV27 and TRBJ2-3, with TRBD2 matching 8 bases. Germline V CDR1 and CDR2: MNHEY, SMNVEV (reference sequence). With 5 bases clipped from V and 1 base from J, the junction kept 5 bases outside the gene matches. CDR3 size: 15 residues.

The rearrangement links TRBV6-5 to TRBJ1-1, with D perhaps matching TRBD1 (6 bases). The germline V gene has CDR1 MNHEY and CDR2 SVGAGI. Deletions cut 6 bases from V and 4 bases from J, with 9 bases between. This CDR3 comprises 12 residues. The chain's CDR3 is CASRQGFTEAFF. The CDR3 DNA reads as TGTGCCAGCAGACAGGGTTTCACTGAAGCTTTCTTT.

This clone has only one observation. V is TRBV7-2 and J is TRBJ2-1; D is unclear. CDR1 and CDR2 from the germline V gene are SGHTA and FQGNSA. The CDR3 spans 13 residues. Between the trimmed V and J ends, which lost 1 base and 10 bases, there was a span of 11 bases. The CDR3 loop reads CASSLGMGMEQFF. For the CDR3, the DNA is TGTGCCAGCAGCTTAGGCATGGGCATGGAGCAGTTCTTC.

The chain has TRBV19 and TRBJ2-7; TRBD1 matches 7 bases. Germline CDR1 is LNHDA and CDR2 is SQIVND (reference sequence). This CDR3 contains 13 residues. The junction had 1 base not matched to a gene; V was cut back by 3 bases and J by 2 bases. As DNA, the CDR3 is TGTGCCAGTAGTATCGGGACAGCCTACGAGCAGTACTTC. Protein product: CASSIGTAYEQYF.

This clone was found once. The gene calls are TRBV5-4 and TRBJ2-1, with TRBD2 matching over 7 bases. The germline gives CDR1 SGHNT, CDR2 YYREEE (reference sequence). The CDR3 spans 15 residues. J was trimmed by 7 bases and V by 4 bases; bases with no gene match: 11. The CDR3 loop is CASSLTGLGVNEQFF. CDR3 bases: TGTGCCAGCAGCCTGACCGGACTAGGCGTGAATGAGCAGTTCTTC.

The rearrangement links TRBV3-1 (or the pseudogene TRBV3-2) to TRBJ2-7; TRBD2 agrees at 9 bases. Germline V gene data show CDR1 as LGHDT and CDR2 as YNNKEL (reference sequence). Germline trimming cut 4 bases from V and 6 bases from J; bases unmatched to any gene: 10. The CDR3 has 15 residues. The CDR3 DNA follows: TGTGCCAGCAGCCGCGCTAGCGGGGCCAAGGGCGAGCAGTACTTC. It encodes CASSRASGAKGEQYF.

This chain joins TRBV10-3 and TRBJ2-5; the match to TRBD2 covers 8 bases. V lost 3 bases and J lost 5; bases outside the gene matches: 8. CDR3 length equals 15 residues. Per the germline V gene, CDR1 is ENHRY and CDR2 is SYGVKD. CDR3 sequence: CAISDLAGGHETQYF. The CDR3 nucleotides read TGTGCCATCAGTGATTTGGCGGGGGGCCATGAGACCCAGTACTTC.

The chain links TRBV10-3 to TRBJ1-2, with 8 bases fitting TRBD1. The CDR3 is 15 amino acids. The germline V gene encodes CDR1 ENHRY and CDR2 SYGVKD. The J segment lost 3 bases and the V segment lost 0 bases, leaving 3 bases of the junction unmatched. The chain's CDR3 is CAISESDRAHYGYTF. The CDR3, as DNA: TGTGCCATCAGTGAGTCGGACAGGGCGCACTATGGCTACACCTTC.